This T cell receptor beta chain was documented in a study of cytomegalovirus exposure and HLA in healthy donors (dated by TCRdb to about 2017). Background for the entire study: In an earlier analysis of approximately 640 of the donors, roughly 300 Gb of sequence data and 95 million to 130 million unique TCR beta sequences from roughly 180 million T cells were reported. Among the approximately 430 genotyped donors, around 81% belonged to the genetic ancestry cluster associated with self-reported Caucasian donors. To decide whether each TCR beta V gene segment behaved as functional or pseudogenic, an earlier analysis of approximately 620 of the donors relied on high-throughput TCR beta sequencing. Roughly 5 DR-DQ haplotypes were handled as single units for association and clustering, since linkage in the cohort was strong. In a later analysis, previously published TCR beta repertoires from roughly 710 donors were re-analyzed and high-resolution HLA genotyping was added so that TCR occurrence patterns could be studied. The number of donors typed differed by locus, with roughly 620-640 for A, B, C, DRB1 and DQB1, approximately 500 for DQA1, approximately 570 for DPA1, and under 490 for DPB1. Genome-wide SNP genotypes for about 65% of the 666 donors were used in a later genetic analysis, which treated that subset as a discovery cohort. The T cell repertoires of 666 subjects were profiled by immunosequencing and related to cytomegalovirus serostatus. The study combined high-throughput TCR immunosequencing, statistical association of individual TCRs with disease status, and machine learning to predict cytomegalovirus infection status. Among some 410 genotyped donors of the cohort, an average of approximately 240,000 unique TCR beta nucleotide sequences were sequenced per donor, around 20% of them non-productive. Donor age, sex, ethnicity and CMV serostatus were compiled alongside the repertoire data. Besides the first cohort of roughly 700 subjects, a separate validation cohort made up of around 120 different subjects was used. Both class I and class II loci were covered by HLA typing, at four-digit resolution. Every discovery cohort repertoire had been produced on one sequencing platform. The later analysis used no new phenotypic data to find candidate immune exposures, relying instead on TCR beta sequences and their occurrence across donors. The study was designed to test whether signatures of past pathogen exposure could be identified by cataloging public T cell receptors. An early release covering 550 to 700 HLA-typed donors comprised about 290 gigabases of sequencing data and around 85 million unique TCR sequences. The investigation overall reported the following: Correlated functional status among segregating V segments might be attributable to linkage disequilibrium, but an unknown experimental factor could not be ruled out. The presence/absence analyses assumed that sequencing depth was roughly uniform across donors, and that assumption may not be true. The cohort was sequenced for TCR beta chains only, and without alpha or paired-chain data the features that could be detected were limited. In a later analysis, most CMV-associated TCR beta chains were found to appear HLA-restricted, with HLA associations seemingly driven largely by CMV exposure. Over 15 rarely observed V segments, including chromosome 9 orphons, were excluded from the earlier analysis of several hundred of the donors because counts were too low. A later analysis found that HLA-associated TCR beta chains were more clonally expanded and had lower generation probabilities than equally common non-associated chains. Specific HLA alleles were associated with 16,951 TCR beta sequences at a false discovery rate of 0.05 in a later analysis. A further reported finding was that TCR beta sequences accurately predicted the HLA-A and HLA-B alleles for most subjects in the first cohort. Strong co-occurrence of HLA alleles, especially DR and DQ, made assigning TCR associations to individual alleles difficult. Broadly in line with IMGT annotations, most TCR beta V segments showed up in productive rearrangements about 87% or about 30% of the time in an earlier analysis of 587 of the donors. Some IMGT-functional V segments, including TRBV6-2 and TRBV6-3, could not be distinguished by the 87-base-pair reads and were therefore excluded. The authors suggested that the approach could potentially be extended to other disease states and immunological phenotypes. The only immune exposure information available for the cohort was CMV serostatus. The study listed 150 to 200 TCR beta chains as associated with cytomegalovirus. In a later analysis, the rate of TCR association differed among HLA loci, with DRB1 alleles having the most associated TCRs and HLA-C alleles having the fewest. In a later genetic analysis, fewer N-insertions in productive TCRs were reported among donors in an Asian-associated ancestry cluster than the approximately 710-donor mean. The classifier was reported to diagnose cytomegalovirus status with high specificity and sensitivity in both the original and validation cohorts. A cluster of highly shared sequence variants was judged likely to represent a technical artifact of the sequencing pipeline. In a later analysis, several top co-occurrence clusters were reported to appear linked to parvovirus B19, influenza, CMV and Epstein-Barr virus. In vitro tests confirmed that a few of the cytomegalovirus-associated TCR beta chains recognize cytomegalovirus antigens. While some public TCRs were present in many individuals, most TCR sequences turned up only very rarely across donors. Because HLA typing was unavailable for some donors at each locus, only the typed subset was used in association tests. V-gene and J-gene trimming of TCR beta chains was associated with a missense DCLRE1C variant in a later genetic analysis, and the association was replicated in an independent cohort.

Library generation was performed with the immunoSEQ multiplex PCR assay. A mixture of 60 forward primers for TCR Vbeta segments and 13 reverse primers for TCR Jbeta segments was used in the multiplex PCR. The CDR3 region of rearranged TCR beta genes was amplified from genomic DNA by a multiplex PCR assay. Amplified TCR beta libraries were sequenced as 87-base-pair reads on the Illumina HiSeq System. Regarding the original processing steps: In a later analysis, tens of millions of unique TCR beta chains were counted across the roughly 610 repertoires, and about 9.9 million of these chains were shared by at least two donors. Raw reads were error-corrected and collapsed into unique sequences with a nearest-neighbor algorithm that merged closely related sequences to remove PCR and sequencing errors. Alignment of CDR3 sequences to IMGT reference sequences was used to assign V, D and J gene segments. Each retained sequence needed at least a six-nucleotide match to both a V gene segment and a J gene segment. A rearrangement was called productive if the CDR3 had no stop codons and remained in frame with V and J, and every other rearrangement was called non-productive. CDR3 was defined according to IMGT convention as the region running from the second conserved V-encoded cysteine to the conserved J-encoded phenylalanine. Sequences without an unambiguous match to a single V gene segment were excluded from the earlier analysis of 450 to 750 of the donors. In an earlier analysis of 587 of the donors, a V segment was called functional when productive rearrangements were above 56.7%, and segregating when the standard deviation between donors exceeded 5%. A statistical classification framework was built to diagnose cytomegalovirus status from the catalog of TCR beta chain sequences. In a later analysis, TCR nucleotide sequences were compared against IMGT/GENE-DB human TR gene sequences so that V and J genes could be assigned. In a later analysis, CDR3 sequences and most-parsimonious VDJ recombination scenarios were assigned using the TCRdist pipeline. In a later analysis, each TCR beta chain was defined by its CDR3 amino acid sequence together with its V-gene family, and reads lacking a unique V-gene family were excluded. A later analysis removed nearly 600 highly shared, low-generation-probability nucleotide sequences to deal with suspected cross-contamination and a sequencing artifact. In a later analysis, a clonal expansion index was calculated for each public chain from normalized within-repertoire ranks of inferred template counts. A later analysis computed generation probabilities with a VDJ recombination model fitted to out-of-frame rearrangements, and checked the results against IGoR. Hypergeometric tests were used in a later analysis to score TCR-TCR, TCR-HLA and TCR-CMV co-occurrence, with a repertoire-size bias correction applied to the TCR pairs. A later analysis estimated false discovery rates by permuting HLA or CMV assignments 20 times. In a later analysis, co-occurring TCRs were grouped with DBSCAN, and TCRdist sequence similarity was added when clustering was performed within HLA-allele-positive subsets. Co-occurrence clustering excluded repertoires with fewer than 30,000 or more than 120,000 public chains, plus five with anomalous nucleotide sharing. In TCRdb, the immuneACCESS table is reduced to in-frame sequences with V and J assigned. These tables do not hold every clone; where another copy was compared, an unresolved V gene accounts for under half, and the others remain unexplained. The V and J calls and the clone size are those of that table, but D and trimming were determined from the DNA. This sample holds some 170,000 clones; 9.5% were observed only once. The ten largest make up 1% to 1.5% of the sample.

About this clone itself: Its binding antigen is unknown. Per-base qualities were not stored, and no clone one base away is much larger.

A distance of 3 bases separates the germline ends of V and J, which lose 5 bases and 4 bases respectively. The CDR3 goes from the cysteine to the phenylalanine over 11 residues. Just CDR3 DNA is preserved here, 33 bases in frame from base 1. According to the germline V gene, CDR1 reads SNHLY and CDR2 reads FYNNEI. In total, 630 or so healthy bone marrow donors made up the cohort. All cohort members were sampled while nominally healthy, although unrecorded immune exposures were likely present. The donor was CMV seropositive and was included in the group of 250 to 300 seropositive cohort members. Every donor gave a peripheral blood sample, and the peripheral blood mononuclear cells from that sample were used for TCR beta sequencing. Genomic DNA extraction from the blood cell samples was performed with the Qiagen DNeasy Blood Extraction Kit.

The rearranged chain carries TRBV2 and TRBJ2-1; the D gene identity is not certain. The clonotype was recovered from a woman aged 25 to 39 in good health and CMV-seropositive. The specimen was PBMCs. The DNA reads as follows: TGTGCCAGCAGTTCTTACAATGAGCAGTTCTTC. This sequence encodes CASSSYNEQFF.